These 19 T cell receptor beta chains were sequenced from one sample in a study of T cell repertoires in cytomegalovirus infection. One entry per CDR3 protein, called by TCRdb with MiXCR from the reads. The sample gives 900,000 to 950,000 distinct CDR3 sequences, around 29% of which show up once; roughly an eighth is in the top ten. No antigen has been identified for these receptors. Sequencing was performed on cultured CD8+ T cells from PBMCs, taken from culture after CMV antigen stimulation. These receptors all come from a human donor in good health (CMV status not recorded). Some clones in this sample may be carry-over from other donors' samples.

This clonotype was detected ten times or more. The chain has TRBV12-3 or TRBV12-4 and TRBJ1-1, with D tentatively TRBD1 (6 bases). The CDR3 sequence is 14 residues long. V gave up 5 bases and J gave up 4 bases, with 14 bases separating them. DNA for the CDR3: TGTGCCAGCAGTAGCCAGGGGAGGGGCACTGAAGCTTTCTTT. It yields the protein CASSSQGRGTEAFF.

The table lists this clonotype with many counts. The chain links TRBV5-1 to TRBJ1-5; D is unclear. The CDR3 has 18 residues. Trimming left V 10 bases short and J 1 base short, with 27 bases between. The germline V gene has CDR1 SGHRS and CDR2 YFSETQ. This CDR3 is CAGSEPTAVGESNQPQHF. CDR3 DNA sequence: TGCGCCGGAAGTGAACCCACTGCAGTGGGCGAAAGCAATCAGCCCCAGCATTTT.

The J gene is TRBJ2-1, the V gene TRBV5-5, with a weak D call TRBD1 (5 bases). The CDR3 runs to 16 residues. Between the trimmed V and J ends, which lost 4 bases and 5 bases, there was a span of 19 bases. Germline-derived CDR1 and CDR2 are SGHKS and YYEKEE (reference sequence). This CDR3 reads CASSTGTSDRDNEQFF. The CDR3 DNA follows: TGTGCCAGCAGCACCGGAACTTCCGACAGAGACAATGAGCAGTTCTTC.

The chain links TRBV7-6 to TRBJ2-1, with 9 nucleotides matching TRBD2. This CDR3 has 15 amino acids. Germline V lookup: CDR1 SGHVS, CDR2 FNYEAQ. J gave up 8 bases and V 5 bases, and 10 bases lay outside the gene matches. The CDR3 DNA sequence: TGTGCCAGCAGCGTACGCCGCGGGGGGGCCTATGAGCAGTTCTTC. Residues: CASSVRRGGAYEQFF.

This clonotype has ten or more counts. The gene calls are TRBV7-2 and TRBJ1-5; 7 bases match TRBD1. The germline V gene has CDR1 SGHTA and CDR2 FQGNSA. This CDR3 is 15 amino acids long. With 5 bases clipped from V and 6 bases from J, the junction kept 10 bases outside the gene matches. This CDR3 reads CASSRLTGDTQPQHF. The CDR3 nucleotides are TGTGCCAGCAGCCGACTAACAGGGGATACTCAGCCCCAGCATTTT.

V is TRBV19 and J is TRBJ1-2, with 8 bases fitting TRBD1. The V gene's germline CDR1 is LNHDA and CDR2 SQIVND (reference sequence). Unmatched junction bases numbered 6, after V lost 6 bases and J lost 3 bases. The CDR3 is 14 amino acids. The CDR3 region is CASRPGTGYYGYTF. CDR3 bases: TGTGCCAGTAGACCGGGGACAGGTTACTATGGCTACACCTTC.

In its sample, this clonotype was seen many times. The chain joins TRBV4-1 to TRBJ2-1, with 12 positions matching TRBD2. CDR1 and CDR2 from the germline V gene are MGHRA and YSYEKL. The junction had 0 bases not matched to a gene; V was cut back by 8 bases and J by 1 base. This CDR3 spans 14 amino acids. CDR3: CASGTSGSYNEQFF. Here the CDR3 DNA reads TGCGCCAGCGGGACTAGCGGGTCCTACAATGAGCAGTTCTTC.

This sequence joins TRBV4-1 and TRBJ2-1; TRBD2 matches at 10 bases. Per the germline V gene, CDR1 is MGHRA and CDR2 is YSYEKL. J gave up 4 bases and V 4 bases, and 4 bases lay outside the gene matches. The CDR3 runs to 15 residues. The CDR3 bases are TGCGCCAGCAGCCGAGTACTAGCGGGGTACAATGAGCAGTTCTTC. Its translation is CASSRVLAGYNEQFF.

This clonotype occurred many times. This chain's CDR3 is CASSSGTGITEAFF. The CDR3 DNA follows: TGTGCCAGCAGCTCCGGGACAGGGATAACTGAAGCTTTCTTT. This chain uses TRBV7-9 with TRBJ1-1; 9 bases match TRBD1. The ends lost 4 bases at V and 5 bases at J; junction bases unmatched: 5. Germline-derived CDR1 and CDR2 are SEHNR and FQNEAQ (reference sequence). The CDR3 is 14 amino acids.

This clonotype was counted ten times or more. This chain connects TRBV7-9 to TRBJ2-7; TRBD1 agrees at 7 bases. The germline gives CDR1 SEHNR, CDR2 FQNEAQ (reference sequence). V was clipped by 5 bases and J by 3 bases; unmatched bases: 7. This CDR3 has 14 amino acids. CDR3 sequence (DNA): TGTGCCAGCAGCCCCTGGGACAGCGGCTACGAGCAGTACTTC. This gives the protein CASSPWDSGYEQYF. The complete variable domain, with remaining parts taken from reference TRBV7-9 and TRBJ2-7, reads DTGVSQNPRHKITKRGQNVTFRCDPISEHNRLYWYRQTLGQGPEFLTYFQNEAQLEKSRLLSDRFSAERPKGSFSTLEIQRTEQGDSAMYLCASSPWDSGYEQYFGPGTRLTVT.

The chain is built from TRBV5-5 and TRBJ1-1, with a tentative D call TRBD1 (5 bases). CDR1 is SGHKS and CDR2 is YYEKEE in the germline V gene (reference sequence). The CDR3 spans 15 residues. Trimming removed 3 bases from V and 0 bases from J, with 12 bases in between. CDR3 sequence reads: CASSYQGHLNTEAFF. In DNA, the CDR3 is TGTGCCAGCAGCTACCAAGGACACCTGAACACTGAAGCTTTCTTT. The variable domain in full, completed from reference TRBV5-5 and TRBJ1-1, reads DAGVTQSPTHLIKTRGQQVTLRCSPISGHKSVSWYQQVLGQGPQFIFQYYEKEERGRGNFPDRFSARQFPNYSSELNVNALLLGDSALYLCASSYQGHLNTEAFFGQGTRLTVV.

Many counts were recorded for this clonotype. This sequence joins TRBV7-2 and TRBJ2-1, with TRBD1 matching over 9 bases. J gave up 4 bases and V 5 bases, and 6 bases lay outside the gene matches. The CDR3 contains 15 residues. The germline CDR1 and CDR2 sequences are SGHTA and FQGNSA. As DNA, the CDR3 is TGTGCCAGCAGCCCTACAGGGGGCTGGTACAATGAGCAGTTCTTC. This sequence encodes CASSPTGGWYNEQFF.

In its sample, this clonotype was seen many times. The J gene is TRBJ2-7, the V gene TRBV11-2; D gene unclear. The CDR3 extends over 11 amino acids. V shed 5 bases and J shed 2 bases, with 4 bases lying between them. Germline CDR1 reads SGHAT; CDR2 reads FQNNGV. The CDR3 DNA is TGTGCCAGCAGCGTGACCTACGAGCAGTACTTC. Protein sequence: CASSVTYEQYF.

V usage is TRBV11-1 and J usage is TRBJ1-1; possibly TRBD1 for D (5 bases). V shed 0 bases and J shed 4 bases, with 9 bases lying between them. The germline V gene has CDR1 SGHAT and CDR2 FQDESV (reference sequence). There are 14 residues in the CDR3. The CDR3 coding sequence is TGTGCCAGCAGCTTAGCGGGGGTGAGCACTGAAGCTTTCTTT. This encodes CASSLAGVSTEAFF. The full variable domain, in which reference TRBV11-1 and TRBJ1-1 provide the parts outside the CDR3, is EAEVAQSPRYKITEKSQAVAFWCDPISGHATLYWYRQILGQGPELLVQFQDESVVDDSQLPKDRFSAERLKGVDSTLKIQPAELGDSAMYLCASSLAGVSTEAFFGQGTRLTVV.

This clonotype was detected only a few times. The V and J genes are TRBV6-2 or TRBV6-3 and TRBJ1-1, with a weak D call TRBD1 (6 bases). The CDR3 covers 15 residues. V lost 5 bases and J lost 2, with 15 bases in between. Germline V gene sequence: CDR1 MNHEY, CDR2 SVGEGT. CDR3 nucleotide sequence: TGTGCCAGCAGTGAAGTCTACAGGGTCAACACTGAAGCTTTCTTT. Translation gives CASSEVYRVNTEAFF.

This clonotype has a handful of counts. V is TRBV7-2 and J is TRBJ1-2, with D hard to call. V lost 7 bases, J lost 5 bases, and 8 bases lay in between. This CDR3 region has 11 residues. Germline-derived CDR1 and CDR2 are SGHTA and FQGNSA. The CDR3 region is CASTPEYGYTF. CDR3 DNA: TGTGCCAGCACGCCCGAGTATGGCTACACCTTC.

The chain links TRBV3-1 to TRBJ2-5; 7 positions match TRBD1. V was clipped by 8 bases and J by 3 bases; unmatched bases: 15. CDR1 and CDR2 from the germline V gene are LGHDT and YNNKEL (reference sequence). The CDR3 contains 16 residues. The CDR3 DNA reads TGTGCCAGCCGACAGGGACGGAACATACCTAAAGAGACCCAGTACTTC. Translating it yields CASRQGRNIPKETQYF.

On this clonotype: A much larger clone differs by one base, so this may be a read error. The rearrangement uses TRBV6-5 and TRBJ2-2, with 11 bases that match TRBD1. The V segment lost 6 bases and the J segment 6 bases; nucleotides outside the gene matches: 6. The germline V gene encodes CDR1 MNHEY and CDR2 SVGAGI. This CDR3 has 15 amino acids. This chain's CDR3 is CASSPDRGLAGELFF. DNA for the CDR3: TGTGCCAGCAGCCCGGACAGGGGGCTGGCCGGGGAGCTGTTTTTT.

The rearrangement uses TRBV29-1 and TRBJ1-2; 7 nucleotides align to TRBD1. Germline CDR1 and CDR2: SQVTM and ANQGSEA. After removal of 4 bases from V and 1 base from J, the junction contained 15 bases not matched to a gene. The CDR3 spans 17 residues. CDR3 amino acids: CSVGDRDRASINYGYTF. In DNA, the CDR3 is TGCAGCGTTGGGGACCGGGACAGAGCTTCGATTAACTATGGCTACACCTTC.